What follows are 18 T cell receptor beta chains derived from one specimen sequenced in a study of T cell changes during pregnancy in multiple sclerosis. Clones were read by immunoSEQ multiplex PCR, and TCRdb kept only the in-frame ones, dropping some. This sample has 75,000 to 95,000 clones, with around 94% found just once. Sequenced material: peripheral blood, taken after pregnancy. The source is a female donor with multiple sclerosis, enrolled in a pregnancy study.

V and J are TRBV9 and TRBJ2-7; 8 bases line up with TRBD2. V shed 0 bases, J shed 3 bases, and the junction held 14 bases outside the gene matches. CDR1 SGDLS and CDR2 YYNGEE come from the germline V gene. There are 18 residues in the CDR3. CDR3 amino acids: CASSVGTSLEGSYYEQYF. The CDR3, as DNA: TGTGCCAGCAGCGTAGGGACTAGCCTAGAAGGGAGCTACTACGAGCAGTACTTC.

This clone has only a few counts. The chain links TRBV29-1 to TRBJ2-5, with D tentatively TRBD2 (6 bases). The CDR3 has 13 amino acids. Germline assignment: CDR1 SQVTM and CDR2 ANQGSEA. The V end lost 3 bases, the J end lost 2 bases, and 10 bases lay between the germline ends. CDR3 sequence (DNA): TGCAGCGTTGATGCGGGACCACAAGAGACCCAGTACTTC. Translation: CSVDAGPQETQYF.

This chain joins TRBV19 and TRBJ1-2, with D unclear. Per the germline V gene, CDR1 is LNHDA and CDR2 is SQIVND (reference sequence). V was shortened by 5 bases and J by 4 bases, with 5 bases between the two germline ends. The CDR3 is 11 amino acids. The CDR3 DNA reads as TGTGCCAGTAGTTTCATCTATGGCTACACCTTC. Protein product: CASSFIYGYTF.

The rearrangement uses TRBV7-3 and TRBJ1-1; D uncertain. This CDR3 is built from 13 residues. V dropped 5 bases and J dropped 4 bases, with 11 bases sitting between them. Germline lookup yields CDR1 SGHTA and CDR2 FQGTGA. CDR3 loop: CASSEQPLTEAFF. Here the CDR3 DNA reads TGTGCCAGCAGCGAGCAACCCCTCACTGAAGCTTTCTTT.

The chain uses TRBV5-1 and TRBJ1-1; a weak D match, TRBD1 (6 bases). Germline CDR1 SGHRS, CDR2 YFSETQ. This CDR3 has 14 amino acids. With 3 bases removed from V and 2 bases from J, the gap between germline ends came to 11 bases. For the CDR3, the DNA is TGCGCCAGCAGCTGGGAACAGGGAAACACTGAAGCTTTCTTT. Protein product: CASSWEQGNTEAFF.

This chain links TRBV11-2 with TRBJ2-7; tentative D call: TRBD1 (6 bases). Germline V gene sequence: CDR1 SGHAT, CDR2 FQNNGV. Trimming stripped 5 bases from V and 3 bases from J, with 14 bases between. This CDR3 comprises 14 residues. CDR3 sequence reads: CASSENRDVYEQYF. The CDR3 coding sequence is TGTGCCAGCAGCGAAAACAGGGATGTCTACGAGCAGTACTTC.

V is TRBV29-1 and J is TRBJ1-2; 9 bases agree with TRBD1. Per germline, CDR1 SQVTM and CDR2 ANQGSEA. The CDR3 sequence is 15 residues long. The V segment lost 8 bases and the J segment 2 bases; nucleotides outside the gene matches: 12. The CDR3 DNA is TGCAGCATAACCGGGACAGGGCCTTCCAACTATGGCTACACCTTC. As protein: CSITGTGPSNYGYTF.

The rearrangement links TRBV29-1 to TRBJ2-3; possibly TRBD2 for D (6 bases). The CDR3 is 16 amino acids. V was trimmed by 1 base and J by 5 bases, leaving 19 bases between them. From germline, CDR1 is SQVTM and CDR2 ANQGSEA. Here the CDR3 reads CSVEGKWGEDEDTQYF. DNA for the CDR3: TGCAGCGTTGAAGGGAAGTGGGGGGAGGATGAAGATACGCAGTATTTT.

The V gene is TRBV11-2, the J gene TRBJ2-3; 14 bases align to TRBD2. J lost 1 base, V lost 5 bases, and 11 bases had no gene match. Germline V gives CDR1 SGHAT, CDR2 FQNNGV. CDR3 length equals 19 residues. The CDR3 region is CASSRPGLAGVGGTDTQYF. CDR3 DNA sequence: TGTGCCAGCAGCCGACCGGGACTAGCGGGAGTGGGTGGCACAGATACGCAGTATTTT.

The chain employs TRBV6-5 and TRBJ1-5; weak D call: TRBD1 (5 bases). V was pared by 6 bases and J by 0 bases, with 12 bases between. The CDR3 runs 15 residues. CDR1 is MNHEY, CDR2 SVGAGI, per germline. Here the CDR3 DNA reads TGTGCCAGCAGGCCCCCGGGGGATAGCAATCAGCCCCAGCATTTT. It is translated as CASRPPGDSNQPQHF.

CDR3 protein: CASSFFGGQINTGELFF. The CDR3 DNA reads as TGTGCCAGTAGTTTCTTTGGAGGACAGATAAACACCGGGGAGCTGTTTTTT. V usage is TRBV19 and J usage is TRBJ2-2; weak D call: TRBD1 (6 bases). Germline V gene lookup returns CDR1 LNHDA and CDR2 SQIVND (reference sequence). V shed 5 bases and J shed 2 bases, with 18 bases lying between them. CDR3 length: 17 residues.

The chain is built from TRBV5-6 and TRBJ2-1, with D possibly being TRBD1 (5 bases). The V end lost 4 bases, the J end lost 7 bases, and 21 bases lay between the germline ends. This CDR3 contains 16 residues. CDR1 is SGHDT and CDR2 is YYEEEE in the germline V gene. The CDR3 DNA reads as TGTGCCAGCAGCGGTCCAACCGGTCCAGGGTCTAATGAGCAGTTCTTC. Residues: CASSGPTGPGSNEQFF.

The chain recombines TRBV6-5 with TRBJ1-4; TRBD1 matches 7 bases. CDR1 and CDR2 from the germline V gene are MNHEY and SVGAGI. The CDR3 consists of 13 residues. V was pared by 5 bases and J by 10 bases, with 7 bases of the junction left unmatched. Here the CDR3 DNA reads TGTGCCAGCAGTCCCCGACAGGGCGGAAAACTGTTTTTT. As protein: CASSPRQGGKLFF.

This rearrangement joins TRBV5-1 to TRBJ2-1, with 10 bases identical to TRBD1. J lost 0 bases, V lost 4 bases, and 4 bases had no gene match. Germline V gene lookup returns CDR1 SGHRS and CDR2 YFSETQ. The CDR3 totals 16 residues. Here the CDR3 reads CASSRGTGASYNEQFF. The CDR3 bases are TGCGCCAGCAGCAGAGGGACAGGGGCCTCCTACAATGAGCAGTTCTTC.

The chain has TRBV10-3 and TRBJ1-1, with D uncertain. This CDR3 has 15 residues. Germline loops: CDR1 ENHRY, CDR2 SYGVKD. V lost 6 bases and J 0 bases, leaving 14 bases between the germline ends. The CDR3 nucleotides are TGTGCCATCAGGACAAGCGGTAATATGAACACTGAAGCTTTCTTT. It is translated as CAIRTSGNMNTEAFF.

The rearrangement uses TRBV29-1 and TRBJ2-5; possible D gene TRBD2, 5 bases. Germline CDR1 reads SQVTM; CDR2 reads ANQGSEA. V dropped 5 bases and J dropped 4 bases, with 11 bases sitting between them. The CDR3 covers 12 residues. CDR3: CSVRGLTETQYF. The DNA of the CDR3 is TGCAGCGTTCGGGGTTTGACAGAGACCCAGTACTTC.

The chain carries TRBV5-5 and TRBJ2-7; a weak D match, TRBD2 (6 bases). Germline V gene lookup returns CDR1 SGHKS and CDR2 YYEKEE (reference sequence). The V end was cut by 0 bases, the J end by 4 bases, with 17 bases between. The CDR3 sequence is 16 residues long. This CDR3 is CASSLAGGEARYEQYF. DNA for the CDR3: TGTGCCAGCAGCTTGGCCGGCGGGGAGGCGAGGTACGAGCAGTACTTC. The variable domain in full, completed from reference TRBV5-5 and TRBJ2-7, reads DAGVTQSPTHLIKTRGQQVTLRCSPISGHKSVSWYQQVLGQGPQFIFQYYEKEERGRGNFPDRFSARQFPNYSSELNVNALLLGDSALYLCASSLAGGEARYEQYFGPGTRLTVT.

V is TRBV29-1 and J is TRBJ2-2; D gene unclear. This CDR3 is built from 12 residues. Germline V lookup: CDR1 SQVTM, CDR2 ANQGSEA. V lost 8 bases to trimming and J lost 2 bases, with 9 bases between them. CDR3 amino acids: CSLTLNTGELFF. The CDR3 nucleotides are TGCAGCTTGACACTCAACACCGGGGAGCTGTTTTTT.